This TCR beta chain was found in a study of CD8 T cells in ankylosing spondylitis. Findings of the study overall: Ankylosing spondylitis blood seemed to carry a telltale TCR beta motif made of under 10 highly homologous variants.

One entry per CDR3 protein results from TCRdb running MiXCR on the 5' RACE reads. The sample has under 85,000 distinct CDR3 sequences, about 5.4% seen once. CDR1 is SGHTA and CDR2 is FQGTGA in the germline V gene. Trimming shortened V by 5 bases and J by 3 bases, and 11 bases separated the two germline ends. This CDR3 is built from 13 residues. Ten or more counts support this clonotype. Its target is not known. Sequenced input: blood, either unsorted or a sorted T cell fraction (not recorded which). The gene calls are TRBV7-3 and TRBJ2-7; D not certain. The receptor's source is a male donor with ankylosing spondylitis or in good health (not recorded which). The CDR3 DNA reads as TGTGCCAGCAGCGTCACCAGTGACTACGAGCAGTACTTC. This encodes CASSVTSDYEQYF. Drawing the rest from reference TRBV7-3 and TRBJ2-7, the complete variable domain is GAGVSQTPSNKVTEKGKYVELRCDPISGHTALYWYRQSLGQGPEFLIYFQGTGAADDSGLPNDRFFAVRPEGSVSTLKIQRTERGDSAVYLCASSVTSDYEQYFGPGTRLTVT.